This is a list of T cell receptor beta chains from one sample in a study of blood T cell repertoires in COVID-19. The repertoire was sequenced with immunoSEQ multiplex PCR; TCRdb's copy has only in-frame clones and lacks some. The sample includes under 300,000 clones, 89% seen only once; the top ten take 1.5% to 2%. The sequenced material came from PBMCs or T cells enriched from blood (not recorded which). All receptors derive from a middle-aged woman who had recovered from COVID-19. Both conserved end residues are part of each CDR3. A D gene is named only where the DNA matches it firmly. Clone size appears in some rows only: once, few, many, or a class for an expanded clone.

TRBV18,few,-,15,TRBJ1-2,TGTGCCAGCTCACCAGGCAGGGAAGTTAGCTATGGCTACACCTTC,CASSPGREVSYGYTF
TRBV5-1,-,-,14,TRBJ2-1,TGCGCCAGCAGCGAAGGCGGGCTCTACAATGAGCAGTTCTTC,CASSEGGLYNEQFF
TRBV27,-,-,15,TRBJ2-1,TGTGCCAGCAGTTGGGCCGTAAGCTCCTACAATGAGCAGTTCTTC,CASSWAVSSYNEQFF
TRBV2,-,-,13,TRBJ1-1,TGTGCCAGCAATGGGGGGAAGAACACTGAAGCTTTCTTT,CASNGGKNTEAFF
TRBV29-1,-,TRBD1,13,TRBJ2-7,TGCAGCGTCCGACAGGGTGTGTCCTACGAGCAGTACTTC,CSVRQGVSYEQYF
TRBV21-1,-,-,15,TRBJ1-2,TGTGCCAGCAGCAAAAAACGACAGCCCTACTATGGCTACACCTTC,CASSKKRQPYYGYTF
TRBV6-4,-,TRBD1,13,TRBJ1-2,TGTGCCAGCAGCCACAGGGGGTATGATGGCTACACCTTC,CASSHRGYDGYTF
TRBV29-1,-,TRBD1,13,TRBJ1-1,TGCAGCGTTGAACTCTGGGACAGGACCGAAGCTTTCTTT,CSVELWDRTEAFF
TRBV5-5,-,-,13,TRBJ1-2,TGTGCCAGCAGCCCCACACCAGACTATGGCTACACCTTC,CASSPTPDYGYTF
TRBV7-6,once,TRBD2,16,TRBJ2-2,TGTGCCAGCAGCCCCCGGACTAGCGGGGGATCCGGGGAGCTGTTTTTT,CASSPRTSGGSGELFF
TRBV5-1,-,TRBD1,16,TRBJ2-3,TGCGCCAGCAGCTCGAATACAGGGGGCCCCACAGATACGCAGTATTTT,CASSSNTGGPTDTQYF
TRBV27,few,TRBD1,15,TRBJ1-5,TGTGCCAGCAGTTTAAAGGGACAGGTTACCTACCCCCAGCATTTT,CASSLKGQVTYPQHF
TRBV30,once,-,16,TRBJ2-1,TGTGCCTGGAGTCTTTATGCCGTTAGGCTAAGAGGCGAGCAGTTCTTC,CAWSLYAVRLRGEQFF
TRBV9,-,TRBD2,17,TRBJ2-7,TGTGCCAGCAGCGTAGAGGCTAGCGGGGGGGCCTCCCACGAGCAGTACTTC,CASSVEASGGASHEQYF
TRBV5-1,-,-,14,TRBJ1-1,TGCGCCAGCAGCTCAACTCCAGGGGTCACTGAAGCTTTCTTT,CASSSTPGVTEAFF
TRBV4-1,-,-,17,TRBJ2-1,TGCGCCAGCAGCCAAAGAACCGGGCAGGGCTCCGGCAATGAGCAGTTCTTC,CASSQRTGQGSGNEQFF
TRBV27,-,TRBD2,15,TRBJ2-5,TGTGCCAGCAGTTCCCTGTGGCGGGGGGATAGGACCCAGTACTTC,CASSSLWRGDRTQYF
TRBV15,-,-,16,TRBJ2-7,TGTGCCACCAGCAGAGATTCCGGACTGCGATTCGACGAGCAGTACTTC,CATSRDSGLRFDEQYF
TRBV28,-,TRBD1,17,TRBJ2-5,TGTGCCAGCAGACCAAACCCGGGACAGGGGGGAAAAGAGACCCAGTACTTC,CASRPNPGQGGKETQYF
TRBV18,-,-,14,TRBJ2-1,TGTGCCAGCTCACCCCAGGGATCCCACAATGAGCAGTTCTTC,CASSPQGSHNEQFF
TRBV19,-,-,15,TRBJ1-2,TGTGCCAGTAGTATTAGCGGTATAAAGATTGGTGGCTACACCTTC,CASSISGIKIGGYTF
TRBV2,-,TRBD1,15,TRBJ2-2,TGTGCCAGCAGCGCCCCAGGGGGCGGCCCCGGGGAGCTGTTTTTT,CASSAPGGGPGELFF
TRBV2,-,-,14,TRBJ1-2,TGTGCCAGCACCCCGGAAGACTTTTACTATGGCTACACCTTC,CASTPEDFYYGYTF
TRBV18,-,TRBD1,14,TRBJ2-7,TGTGCCAGCTCACCTGGGACAGGGCAGGGCGAGCAGTACTTC,CASSPGTGQGEQYF
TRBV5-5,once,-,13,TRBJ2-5,TGTGCCAGCAGCAGTGGACTGACTGAGACCCAGTACTTC,CASSSGLTETQYF
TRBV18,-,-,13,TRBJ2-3,TGTGCCAGCTCACCGACAGTCACAGATACGCAGTATTTT,CASSPTVTDTQYF
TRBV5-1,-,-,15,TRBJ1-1,TGCGCCAGCAGCTTGGGCGGTGCCGCGAACACTGAAGCTTTCTTT,CASSLGGAANTEAFF
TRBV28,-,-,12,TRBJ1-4,TGTGCCAGCAGTTACTCTAATGAAAAACTGTTTTTT,CASSYSNEKLFF
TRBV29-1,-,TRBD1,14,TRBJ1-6,TGCAGCGTCTCGGACAGGGCAATTAATTCACCCCTCCACTTT,CSVSDRAINSPLHF
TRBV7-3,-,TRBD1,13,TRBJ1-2,TGTGCCAGCAGCTTAAACAGGGGTGACGGCTACACCTTC,CASSLNRGDGYTF
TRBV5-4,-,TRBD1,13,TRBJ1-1,TGTGCCAGCAGCTTTACAGGGGGCACTGAAGCTTTCTTT,CASSFTGGTEAFF
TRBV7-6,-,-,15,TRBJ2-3,TGTGCCAGCAGCTTAGTTGGCCAGGGTACCGTGACGCAGTATTTT,CASSLVGQGTVTQYF
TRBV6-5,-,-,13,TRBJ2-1,TGTGCCAGCAGTTACTCGGTTTTGGCTGAGCAGTTCTTC,CASSYSVLAEQFF
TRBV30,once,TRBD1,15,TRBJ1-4,TGTGCCTGGAGTGCACCCGACAGGGCGAATGAAAAACTGTTTTTT,CAWSAPDRANEKLFF
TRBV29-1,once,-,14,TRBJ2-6,TGCAGCGTTGTCGGGGGAACTGGGGCCAACGTCCTGACTTTC,CSVVGGTGANVLTF
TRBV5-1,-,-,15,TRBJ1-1,TGCGCCAGCAGCCCCCTCGGAGCCACACACACTGAAGCTTTCTTT,CASSPLGATHTEAFF
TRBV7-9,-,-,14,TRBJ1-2,TGTGCCAGCAGCTCACAGGGCAGATTGTATGGCTACACCTTC,CASSSQGRLYGYTF
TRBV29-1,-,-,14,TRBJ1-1,TGCAGCGTGGCCGGGACACCTCCGAACACTGAAGCTTTCTTT,CSVAGTPPNTEAFF
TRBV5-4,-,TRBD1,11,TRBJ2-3,TGTGCCAGCAGCCACAGGGGAGAGCAGTATTTT,CASSHRGEQYF
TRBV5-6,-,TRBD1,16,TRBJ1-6,TGTGCCAGCAGCGTCACAGGGGGCGATGGTAATTCACCCCTCCACTTT,CASSVTGGDGNSPLHF
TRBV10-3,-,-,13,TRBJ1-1,TGTGCCATCACCCGACAGGCCAACACTGAAGCTTTCTTT,CAITRQANTEAFF
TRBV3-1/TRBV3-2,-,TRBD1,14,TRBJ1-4,TGTGCCAGCAGCCAAGTGACAGGGGAAGGAAAACTGTTTTTT,CASSQVTGEGKLFF
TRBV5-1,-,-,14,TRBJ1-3,TGCGCCAGCAGCCCCGACGCGGGGGGAAACACCATATATTTT,CASSPDAGGNTIYF
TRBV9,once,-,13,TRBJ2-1,TGTGCCAGCAGCGTATCCAGTAACAATGAGCAGTTCTTC,CASSVSSNNEQFF